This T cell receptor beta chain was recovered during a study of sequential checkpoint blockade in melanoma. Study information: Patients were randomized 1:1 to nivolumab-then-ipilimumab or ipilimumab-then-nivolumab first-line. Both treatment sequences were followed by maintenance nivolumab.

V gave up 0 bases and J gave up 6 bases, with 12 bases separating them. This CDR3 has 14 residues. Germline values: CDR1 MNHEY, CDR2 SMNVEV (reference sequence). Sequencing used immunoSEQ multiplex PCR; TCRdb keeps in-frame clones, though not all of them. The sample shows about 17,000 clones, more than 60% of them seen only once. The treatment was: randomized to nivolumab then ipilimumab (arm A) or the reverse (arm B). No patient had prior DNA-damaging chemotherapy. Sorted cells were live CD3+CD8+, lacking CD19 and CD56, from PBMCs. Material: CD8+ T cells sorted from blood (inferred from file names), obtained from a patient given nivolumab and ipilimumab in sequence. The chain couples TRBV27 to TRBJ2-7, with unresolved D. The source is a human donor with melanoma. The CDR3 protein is CASSLSVLSVEQYF. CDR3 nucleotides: TGTGCCAGCAGTTTATCCGTGTTGTCAGTCGAGCAGTACTTC.